Described below is a single T cell receptor beta chain sequence and its context. This entry is derived from a study of shared clonotypes between healthy human individuals. The CDR3 contains 17 residues. The germline CDR1 and CDR2 sequences are SGDLS and YYNGEE. Between the trimmed V and J ends, which lost 1 base and 1 base, there was a span of 17 bases. This table comes from immunoSEQ multiplex PCR, and its TCRdb copy is limited to in-frame clones, with some not included. This repertoire shows around 2.1 million clones, approximately 94% found once; its top ten account for around 0.13%. Sequenced input: naive CD4+ T cells sorted from blood. The subset here: CD45RA+ positively selected. The rearrangement joins TRBV9 to TRBJ2-5; D might be TRBD2 (5 bases). The clonotype comes from a man between 18 and 35 years old in good health. CDR3 sequence reads: CASSVNSAGQTQETQYF. The CDR3 DNA is TGTGCCAGCAGCGTAAATTCTGCGGGTCAGACCCAAGAGACCCAGTACTTC. Using reference TRBV9 and TRBJ2-5 for the parts outside the CDR3, the full variable domain is DSGVTQTPKHLITATGQRVTLRCSPRSGDLSVYWYQQSLDQGLQFLIQYYNGEERAKGNILERFSAQQFPDLHSELNLSSLELGDSALYFCASSVNSAGQTQETQYFGPGTRLLVL.